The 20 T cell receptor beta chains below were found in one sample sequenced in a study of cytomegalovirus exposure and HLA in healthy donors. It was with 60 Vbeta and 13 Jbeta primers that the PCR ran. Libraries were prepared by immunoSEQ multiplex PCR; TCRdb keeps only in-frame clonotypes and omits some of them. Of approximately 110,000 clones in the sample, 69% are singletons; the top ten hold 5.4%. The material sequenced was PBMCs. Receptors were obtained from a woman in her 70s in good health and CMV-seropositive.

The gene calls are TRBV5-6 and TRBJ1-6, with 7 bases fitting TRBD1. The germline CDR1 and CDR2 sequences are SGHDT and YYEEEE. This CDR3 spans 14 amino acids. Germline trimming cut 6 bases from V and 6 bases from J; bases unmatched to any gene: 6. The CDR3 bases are TGTGCCAGCAACCCCGGGACAGCTAATTCACCCCTCCACTTT. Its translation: CASNPGTANSPLHF.

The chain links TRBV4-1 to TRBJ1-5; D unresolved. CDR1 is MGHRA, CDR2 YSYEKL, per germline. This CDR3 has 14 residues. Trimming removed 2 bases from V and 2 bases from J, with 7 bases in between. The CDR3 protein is CASSQREGNQPQHF. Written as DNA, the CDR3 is TGCGCCAGCAGCCAAAGGGAGGGCAATCAGCCCCAGCATTTT.

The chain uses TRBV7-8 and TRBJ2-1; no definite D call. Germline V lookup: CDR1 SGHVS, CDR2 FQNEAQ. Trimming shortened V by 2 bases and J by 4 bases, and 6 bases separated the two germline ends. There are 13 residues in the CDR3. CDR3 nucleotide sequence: TGTGCCAGCAGCTTAAGCCTGTACAATGAGCAGTTCTTC. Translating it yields CASSLSLYNEQFF.

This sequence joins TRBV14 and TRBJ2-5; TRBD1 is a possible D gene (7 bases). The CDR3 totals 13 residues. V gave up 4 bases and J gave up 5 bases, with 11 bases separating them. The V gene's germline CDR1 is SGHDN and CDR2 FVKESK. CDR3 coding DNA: TGTGCCAGCAGCCCAGGGGGGTACGAGACCCAGTACTTC. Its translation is CASSPGGYETQYF.

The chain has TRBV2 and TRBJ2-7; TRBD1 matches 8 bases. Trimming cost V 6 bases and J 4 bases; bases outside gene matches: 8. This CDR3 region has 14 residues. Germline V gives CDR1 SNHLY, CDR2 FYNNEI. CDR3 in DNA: TGTGCCAGCAGATGGGGACAGGTAAAGTACGAGCAGTACTTC. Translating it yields CASRWGQVKYEQYF. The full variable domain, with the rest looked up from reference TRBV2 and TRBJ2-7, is EPEVTQTPSHQVTQMGQEVILRCVPISNHLYFYWYRQILGQKVEFLVSFYNNEISEKSEIFDDQFSVERPDGSNFTLKIRSTKLEDSAMYFCASRWGQVKYEQYFGPGTRLTVT.

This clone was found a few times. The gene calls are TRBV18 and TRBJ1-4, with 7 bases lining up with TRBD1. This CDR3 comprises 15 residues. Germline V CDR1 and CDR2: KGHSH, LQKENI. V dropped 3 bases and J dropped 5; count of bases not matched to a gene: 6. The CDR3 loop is CASSPQRDSNEKLFF. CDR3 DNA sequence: TGTGCCAGCTCACCTCAGAGGGACAGCAATGAAAAACTGTTTTTT.

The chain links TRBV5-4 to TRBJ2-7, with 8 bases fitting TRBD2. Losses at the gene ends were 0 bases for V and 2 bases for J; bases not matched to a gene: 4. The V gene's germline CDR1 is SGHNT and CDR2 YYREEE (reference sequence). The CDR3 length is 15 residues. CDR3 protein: CASSLGSGDTYEQYF. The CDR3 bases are TGTGCCAGCAGCTTGGGTAGCGGGGACACCTACGAGCAGTACTTC. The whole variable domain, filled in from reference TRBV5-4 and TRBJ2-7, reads ETGVTQSPTHLIKTRGQQVTLRCSSQSGHNTVSWYQQALGQGPQFIFQYYREEENGRGNFPPRFSGLQFPNYSSELNVNALELDDSALYLCASSLGSGDTYEQYFGPGTRLTVT.

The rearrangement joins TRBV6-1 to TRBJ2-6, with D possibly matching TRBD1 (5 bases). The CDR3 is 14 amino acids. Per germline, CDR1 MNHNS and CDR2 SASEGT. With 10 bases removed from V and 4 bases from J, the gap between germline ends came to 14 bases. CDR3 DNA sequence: TGTGCCACCCTGAGAACAGGAGGGGCCAACGTCCTGACTTTC. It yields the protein CATLRTGGANVLTF.

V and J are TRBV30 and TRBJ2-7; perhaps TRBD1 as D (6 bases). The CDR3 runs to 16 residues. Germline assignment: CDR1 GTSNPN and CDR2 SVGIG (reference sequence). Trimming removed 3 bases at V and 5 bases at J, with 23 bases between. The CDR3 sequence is CAWRPNRIGGWNEQYF. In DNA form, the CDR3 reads TGTGCCTGGAGGCCCAATAGGATTGGGGGCTGGAACGAGCAGTACTTC.

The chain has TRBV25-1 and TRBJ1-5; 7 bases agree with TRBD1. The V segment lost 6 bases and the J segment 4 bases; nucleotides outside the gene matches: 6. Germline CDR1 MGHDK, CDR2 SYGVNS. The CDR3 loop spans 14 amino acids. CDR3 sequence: CASRETGTNQPQHF. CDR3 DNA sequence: TGTGCCAGCAGGGAGACAGGGACTAATCAGCCCCAGCATTTT.

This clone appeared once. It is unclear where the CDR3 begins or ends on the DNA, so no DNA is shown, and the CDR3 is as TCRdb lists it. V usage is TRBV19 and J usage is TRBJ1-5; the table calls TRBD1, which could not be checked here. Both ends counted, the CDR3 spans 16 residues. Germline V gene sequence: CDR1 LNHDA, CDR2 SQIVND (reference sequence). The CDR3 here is CASTSGRGQSNQPQHF.

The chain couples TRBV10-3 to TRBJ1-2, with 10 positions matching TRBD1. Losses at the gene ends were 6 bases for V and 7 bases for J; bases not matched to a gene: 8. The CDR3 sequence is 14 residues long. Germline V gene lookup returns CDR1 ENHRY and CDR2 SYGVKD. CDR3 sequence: CAISYDRGRGGYTF. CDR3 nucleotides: TGTGCCATCAGCTACGACAGGGGGCGGGGTGGCTACACCTTC.

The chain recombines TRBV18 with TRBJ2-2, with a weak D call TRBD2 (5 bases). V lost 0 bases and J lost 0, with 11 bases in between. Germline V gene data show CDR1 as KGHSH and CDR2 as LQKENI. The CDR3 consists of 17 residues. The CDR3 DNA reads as TGTGCCAGCTCACCACCCCGAGGGATCGCGAACACCGGGGAGCTGTTTTTT. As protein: CASSPPRGIANTGELFF. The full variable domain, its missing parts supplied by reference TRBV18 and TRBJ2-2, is NAGVMQNPRHLVRRRGQEARLRCSPMKGHSHVYWYRQLPEEGLKFMVYLQKENIIDESGMPKERFSAEFPKEGPSILRIQQVVRGDSAAYFCASSPPRGIANTGELFFGEGSRLTVL.

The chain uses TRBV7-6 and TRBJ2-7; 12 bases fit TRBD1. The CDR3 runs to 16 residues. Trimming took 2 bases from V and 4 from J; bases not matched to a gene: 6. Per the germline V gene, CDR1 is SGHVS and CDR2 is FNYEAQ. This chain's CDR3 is CASSLTGTGGEYEQYF. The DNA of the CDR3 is TGTGCCAGCAGCTTAACCGGGACAGGGGGCGAGTACGAGCAGTACTTC.

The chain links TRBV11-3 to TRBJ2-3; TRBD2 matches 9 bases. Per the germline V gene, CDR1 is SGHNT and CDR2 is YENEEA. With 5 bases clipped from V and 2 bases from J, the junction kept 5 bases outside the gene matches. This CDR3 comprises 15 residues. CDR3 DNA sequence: TGTGCCAGCAGCCGACGCGGGGGGGCCACAGATACGCAGTATTTT. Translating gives CASSRRGGATDTQYF.

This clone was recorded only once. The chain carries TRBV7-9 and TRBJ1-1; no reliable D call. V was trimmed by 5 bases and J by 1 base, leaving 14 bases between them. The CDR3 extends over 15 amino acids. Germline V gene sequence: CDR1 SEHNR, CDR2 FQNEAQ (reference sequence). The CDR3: CASSPTERGNTEAFF. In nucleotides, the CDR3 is TGTGCCAGCAGCCCTACCGAGAGAGGGAACACTGAAGCTTTCTTT.

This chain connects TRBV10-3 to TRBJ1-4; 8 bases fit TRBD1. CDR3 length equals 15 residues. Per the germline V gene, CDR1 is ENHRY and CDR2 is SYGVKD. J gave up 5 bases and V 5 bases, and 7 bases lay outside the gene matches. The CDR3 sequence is CAISLTGGENEKLFF. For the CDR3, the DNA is TGTGCCATCAGTCTAACAGGGGGAGAGAATGAAAAACTGTTTTTT.

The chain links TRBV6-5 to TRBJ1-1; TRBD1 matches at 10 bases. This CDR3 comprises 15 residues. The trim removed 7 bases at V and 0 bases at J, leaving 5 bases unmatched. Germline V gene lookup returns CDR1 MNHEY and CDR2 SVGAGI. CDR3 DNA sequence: TGTGCCAGCACCTTGGACAGGGGGTTGAACACTGAAGCTTTCTTT. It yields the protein CASTLDRGLNTEAFF.

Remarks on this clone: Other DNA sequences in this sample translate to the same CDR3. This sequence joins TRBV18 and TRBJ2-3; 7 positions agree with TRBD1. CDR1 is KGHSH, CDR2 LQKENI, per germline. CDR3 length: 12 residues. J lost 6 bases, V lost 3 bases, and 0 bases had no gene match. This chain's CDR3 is CASSPTGDTQYF. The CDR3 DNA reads TGTGCCAGCTCACCGACAGGGGATACGCAGTATTTT.

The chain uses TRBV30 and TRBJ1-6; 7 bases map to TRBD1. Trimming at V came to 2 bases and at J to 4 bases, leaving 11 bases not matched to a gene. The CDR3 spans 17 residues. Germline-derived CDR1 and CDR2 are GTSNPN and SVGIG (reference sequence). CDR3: CAWSRSRDRYYNSPLHF. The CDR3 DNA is TGTGCCTGGAGTCGTTCCCGGGACAGATATTATAATTCACCCCTCCACTTT.